The rows below give T cell receptor beta chains drawn from one sample of a study of shared clonotypes between healthy human individuals. Sequencing used immunoSEQ multiplex PCR; TCRdb keeps in-frame clones, though not all of them. Seen here are under 150,000 clones, approximately 70% observed once, and the top ten hold under 30%. The material sequenced was memory CD8+ T cells sorted from blood. The receptors come from a woman in her 30s in good health. The CDR3 runs from the conserved cysteine through the conserved F or W. D genes are given only for firm matches. Not every row has a clone size; where given, it reads once, few, many or a size class.

TRBJ2-3	NA	TRBV14	NA	TGTGCCAGCAGCCTAAACCCGGGTACGCAGTATTTT	CASSLNPGTQYF
TRBJ2-1	TRBD2	TRBV4-1	NA	TGCGCCACCCGGGGGGGTTCCATACATGAGCAGTTCTTC	CATRGGSIHEQFF
TRBJ2-7	TRBD2	TRBV28	NA	TGTGCCAGCTGCGGTACTAGCGGGAGCCTTCAGTACTTC	CASCGTSGSLQYF
TRBJ2-1	TRBD2	TRBV11-2	NA	TGTGCCAGCAGGGGACAGCGCGGACTAGCGGGTTACAATGAGCAGTTCTTC	CASRGQRGLAGYNEQFF
TRBJ1-1	NA	TRBV28	NA	TGTGCCAGCAGTCGCTGGGGGGGTAACACTGAAGCTTTCTTT	CASSRWGGNTEAFF
TRBJ1-1	NA	TRBV29-1	NA	TGCAGCGGCCTGGATCCCCGAAACACTGAAGCTTTCTTT	CSGLDPRNTEAFF
TRBJ1-4	TRBD1	TRBV27	NA	TGTGCCAGCGCCAAGGGGGCGCTTCCTCAGGGGAATGAAAAACTGTTTTTT	CASAKGALPQGNEKLFF
TRBJ1-1	NA	TRBV25-1	many	TGTGCCAGCAGCGCCTCGACAGAGAACACTGAAGCTTTCTTT	CASSASTENTEAFF
TRBJ1-6	NA	TRBV10-3	NA	TGTGCCATCAATAGAGAGCAGGGTAATTCACCCCTCCACTTT	CAINREQGNSPLHF
TRBJ2-5	NA	TRBV28	NA	TGTGCCAGCAGTTCCCGCGGGACAACTCAAGAGACCCAGTACTTC	CASSSRGTTQETQYF
TRBJ2-3	NA	TRBV28	NA	TGTGCCAGCAGTCCCAGTCGGACAAGCACAGATACGCAGTATTTT	CASSPSRTSTDTQYF
TRBJ2-7	NA	TRBV5-4	many	TGTGCCAGCAGCTCAGCCTCGAACTACGAGCAGTACTTC	CASSSASNYEQYF
TRBJ2-2	NA	TRBV6-4	NA	TGTGCCAGCAGTGACTCTAGCGACACCGGGGAGCTGTTTTTT	CASSDSSDTGELFF
TRBJ2-5	NA	TRBV6-1	NA	TGTGCCAGCAGTGAACTCGTCGCAAAGACCCAGTACTTC	CASSELVAKTQYF